The 17 T cell receptor beta chains presented below share a single source sample, sequenced in a study of molecular identifiers for immune sequencing clone quantification. TCRdb reprocessed the PCR reads via MiXCR and lists one record per CDR3 protein. Of some 100,000 distinct CDR3 sequences listed, 35% to 40% are singletons. The source material was naive CD8+ T cells from blood, with Jurkat cell RNA spiked in. Subset indicated: FACS-sorted CD8+CD4-CCR7+CD45RA+ naive T cells. The source of these receptors is a human donor in good health. Some libraries in this study had Jurkat cell RNA spiked in.

To note about this clonotype: The junction does not match germline at one end; this may be a read error. In DNA, the CDR3 is TGTGCCAGCAGCTTAACTAGCGGGAGGTCGTGGTACGGGCAGTACTTC. It codes for CASSLTSGRSWYGQYF. The chain recombines TRBV7-2 with TRBJ2-7; TRBD2 aligns across 12 bases. The V gene's germline CDR1 is SGHTA and CDR2 FQGNSA. The CDR3 extends over 16 amino acids.

This chain joins TRBV19 and TRBJ1-2; D ambiguous. The CDR3 sequence is 13 residues long. Germline-derived CDR1 and CDR2 are LNHDA and SQIVND (reference sequence). V shed 2 bases and J shed 9 bases, with 13 bases lying between them. CDR3 residues: CASSIYDLESYTF. The DNA of the CDR3 is TGTGCCAGTAGTATATATGACTTGGAAAGCTACACCTTC. Combining the CDR3 with reference TRBV19 and TRBJ1-2 gives the whole variable domain DGGITQSPKYLFRKEGQNVTLSCEQNLNHDAMYWYRQDPGQGLRLIYYSQIVNDFQKGDIAEGYSVSREKKESFPLTVTSAQKNPTAFYLCASSIYDLESYTFGSGTRLTVV.

In regard to this clonotype: With a much larger clone just one base away, this may be a read error. The chain couples TRBV9 to TRBJ2-4; no definite D call. This CDR3 region has 16 residues. Trimming took 0 bases from V and 0 from J, leaving 10 bases between them. Per germline, CDR1 SGDLS and CDR2 YYNGEE. The CDR3 coding sequence is TGTGCCAGCAGCGTAGGTAGCTTCCGAGCCAAAAACATTCAGTACTTC. Protein product: CASSVGSFRAKNIQYF.

This clonotype has more than one count but fewer than ten. CDR3: CASRATSGRGPREQYF. CDR3 DNA: TGTGCCAGCAGAGCTACTAGCGGGAGAGGGCCGCGGGAGCAGTACTTC. The V and J genes are TRBV28 and TRBJ2-7; 11 nucleotides align to TRBD2. CDR3 size: 16 residues. The V and J ends lost 6 bases and 7 bases, in that order; junction bases with no gene match: 14. Germline V gene lookup returns CDR1 MDHEN and CDR2 SYDVKM.

This clonotype was seen only a few times. The genes are TRBV7-8 and TRBJ2-1, with 10 bases identical to TRBD2. This CDR3 has 15 residues. Per germline, CDR1 SGHVS and CDR2 FQNEAQ. V dropped 5 bases and J dropped 8; count of bases not matched to a gene: 9. The CDR3 nucleotides read TGTGCCAGCAGCAGCCCCGGGACTAGCGTCGATGAGCAGTTCTTC. Amino acids: CASSSPGTSVDEQFF.

This clonotype was found many times. The genes are TRBV12-3 or TRBV12-4 and TRBJ2-2; D remains ambiguous. V shed 6 bases and J shed 6 bases, with 8 bases lying between them. This CDR3 is built from 12 residues. The chain's CDR3 is CASSPLPGELFF. The CDR3 DNA is TGTGCCAGCAGCCCCTTACCCGGGGAGCTGTTTTTT.

This clonotype has just a few counts. J is TRBJ2-2 and V is TRBV6-5, with D perhaps matching TRBD1 (6 bases). V lost 1 base and J 7 bases, leaving 10 bases between the germline ends. This CDR3 has 14 amino acids. Germline CDR1 MNHEY, CDR2 SVGAGI. The CDR3 DNA reads as TGTGCCAGCAGTTACTACGAAGGGGGCGGGGAGCTGTTTTTT. Its protein product is CASSYYEGGGELFF.

This chain connects TRBV12-3 or TRBV12-4 to TRBJ2-7, with 10 bases that match TRBD2. The J segment lost 4 bases and the V segment lost 6 bases, leaving 6 bases of the junction unmatched. The CDR3 is 14 residues long. The CDR3 protein is CASSWTSGGYEQYF. DNA of the CDR3: TGTGCCAGCAGCTGGACTAGCGGAGGGTACGAGCAGTACTTC.

This clonotype was detected ten times or more. CDR3 sequence: CASSFQVWAKNIQYF. CDR3 DNA sequence: TGTGCCAGCAGTTTTCAGGTTTGGGCCAAAAACATTCAGTACTTC. This sequence joins TRBV28 and TRBJ2-4, with D unresolved. The CDR3 sequence is 15 residues long. The ends were cut back, 3 bases at V and 1 base at J, with 10 bases in the middle. CDR1 MDHEN and CDR2 SYDVKM come from the germline V gene.

This clonotype was detected a few times. V is TRBV27 and J is TRBJ2-1; D is perhaps TRBD1 (6 bases). The V end was cut by 11 bases, the J end by 3 bases, with 11 bases between. Germline CDR1 and CDR2: MNHEY and SMNVEV (reference sequence). The length of the CDR3 is 12 residues. CDR3 coding DNA: TGTGCCGGAGGACAGAACTACAATGAGCAGTTCTTC. Translating gives CAGGQNYNEQFF.

The chain couples TRBV19 to TRBJ2-2; a possible D gene is TRBD2 (5 bases). CDR3 length: 14 residues. Trimming stripped 3 bases from V and 6 bases from J, with 11 bases between. Per the germline V gene, CDR1 is LNHDA and CDR2 is SQIVND (reference sequence). The CDR3: CASSMRTPPGELFF. DNA for the CDR3: TGTGCCAGTAGTATGAGGACTCCCCCCGGGGAGCTGTTTTTT.

At least ten counts were recorded for this clonotype. In nucleotides, the CDR3 is TGCAGCGTTGGTCCGCGGGAGACCCAGTACTTC. This encodes CSVGPRETQYF. This chain connects TRBV29-1 to TRBJ2-5; D gene ambiguous. The V and J ends lost 4 bases and 5 bases respectively, with 8 bases between them. This CDR3 has 11 amino acids. CDR1 is SQVTM and CDR2 is ANQGSEA in the germline V gene.

The rearrangement links TRBV4-1 to TRBJ2-1; 10 bases are shared with TRBD1. Looked up from germline, CDR1 is MGHRA and CDR2 is YSYEKL. J lost 4 bases, V lost 2 bases, and 5 bases had no gene match. This CDR3 region has 16 residues. This CDR3 reads CASSQLPGQGYNEQFF. In DNA form, the CDR3 reads TGCGCCAGCAGCCAACTCCCGGGACAGGGGTACAATGAGCAGTTCTTC.

A note on this clonotype: This could be a read error, since a much larger clone is one nucleotide away. The rearrangement uses TRBV20-1 and TRBJ1-1, with TRBD1 matching over 8 bases. This CDR3 spans 13 amino acids. Germline CDR1 reads DFQATT; CDR2 reads SNEGSKA (reference sequence). In nucleotides, the CDR3 is TGCAGTGCGACAGGGGTGTCGAACACTGACGCTTTCTTT. Translated: CSATGVSNTDAFF.

Concerning this clonotype itself: The CDR3 end shows no conserved phenylalanine or tryptophan, and so a read error is likely. This chain joins TRBV20-1 and TRBJ2-7, with unresolved D. CDR1 DFQATT and CDR2 SNEGSKA come from the germline V gene (reference sequence). CDR3 length: 13 amino acids. V lost 4 bases to trimming and J lost 3 bases, with 13 bases between them. The CDR3 DNA reads as TGCAGTGCTACCGAGGACCCCCTCTACGAGCAGTACCTC. Residues: CSATEDPLYEQYL.

The chain carries TRBV28 and TRBJ2-3, with D unclear. The CDR3 is made up of 14 amino acids. Trimming removed 2 bases from V and 2 bases from J, with 8 bases in between. CDR1 is MDHEN, CDR2 SYDVKM, per germline. The CDR3, as DNA: TGTGCCAGCAGTTTAATCAGGAACACAGATACGCAGTATTTT. Translation: CASSLIRNTDTQYF.

Note on this clonotype: An end of the junction differs from the germline gene, which may be a read error. The CDR3 protein is CSAATRTGLAPQNTGELIF. CDR3 nucleotide sequence: TGCAGTGCTGCTACCCGAACTGGACTAGCGCCACAGAACACCGGGGAGCTGATTTTT. The chain uses TRBV20-1 and TRBJ2-2; TRBD2 matches at 9 bases. The CDR3 totals 19 residues. CDR1 is DFQATT and CDR2 is SNEGSKA in the germline V gene (reference sequence).